This T cell receptor beta chain comes out of a study of blood T cell repertoires in COVID-19 (dated by TCRdb to between 2020 and 2021). General notes on the study: Samples covering the acute and convalescent phases of COVID-19 were provided by collaborators in the United States, Italy and Spain. The material from the prospective study consisted of cDNA or gDNA derived from T cells, B-cell-depleted T cells, or PBMCs. Deeply sampled blood TCRbeta repertoires from subjects exposed to, actively infected with, or recovered from COVID-19 were included in the dataset. A freely available public database, intended as a resource for researchers studying the immune response to SARS-CoV-2, is where the repertoires were released. The samples were drawn from two sources: the first 160 participants of the ongoing ImmuneRACE study, and over 950 subjects contributed by 6 global collaborators. Sample metadata almost always included a de-identified subject ID, COVID-19 status, age in years and sex. Where available, HLA class I and class II types were obtained from metadata supplied by the sample provider rather than from assay-based typing. Overall results and qualifications from the work: Clinical and demographic metadata were provided uncurated, with the amount varying by source and participant.

TCRbeta CDR3 regions were amplified from genomic DNA using the immunoSEQ Assay, a bias-controlled multiplex PCR. Per the original workflow: Nucleated cell counts per sample were estimated from amplification of reference gene primers within the assay. To quantify the absolute abundance of each unique TCRbeta CDR3 rearrangement, sequence reads were collapsed and filtered. For each sample, productive Simpson clonality was calculated as the square root of Simpson's diversity index over productive rearrangements. TCRdb took this table from immuneACCESS and kept in-frame rearrangements with V and J called. Such tables lack part of the clones; where checked against another copy, unresolved V genes explain under half of the gap, and the rest is unexplained. V, J and clone size were drawn from that table, and D and trimming were deduced from the DNA. For this sample the table gives 180,000 or so clones, of which 80% were detected only once. The ten largest clonotypes hold approximately 15% of the sample.

Note on this clone: The antigen it binds to is not known. Nothing much larger sits one base from this clone, and base qualities are not available.

Enrolling through a virtual design, the prospective study's participants ranged in age from roughly 18 to 89 years and lived across around 25 United States geographic areas. To assign participants to cohorts, the prospective study relied on clinical history that participants themselves reported in a screening survey and a study questionnaire. Exposed participants were defined as having been in contact with someone with a PCR-confirmed or clinician-diagnosed COVID-19 case within 2 weeks of study entry. In the prospective study, whole blood, serum and a nasopharyngeal or oropharyngeal swab were collected from each participant by mobile phlebotomists. Participants in the prospective study had the option to provide additional blood draws and questionnaires over an approximately 2-month period. Blood samples from the prospective study were shipped frozen or at room temperature prior to DNA extraction.

The cysteine opens and the phenylalanine closes a CDR3 of 14 amino acids. The CDR3 DNA has 42 bases and is translated from base 1. V has 3 bases trimmed and J has 12 bases trimmed; junction bases matching no gene number 11. CDR1 and CDR2 are read off the germline V gene as ENHRY and SYGVKD. This clonotype originated in a man aged 60 to 75 who had been exposed to COVID-19. The sequenced sample was PBMCs or T cells enriched from blood (not recorded which). Here the chain combines TRBV10-3 and TRBJ1-1, with 9 junctional bases fitting TRBD1. The CDR3 region has the sequence CAISEIQGASTSFF. Here is the DNA: TGTGCCATCAGTGAAATACAGGGGGCCTCCACCTCTTTCTTT.